This T cell receptor (beta chain) was identified in a study of T cell changes during pregnancy in multiple sclerosis. Some clones are missing from TCRdb's copy, which holds only in-frame ones; the method was immunoSEQ multiplex PCR. The sample has roughly 93,000 clones; 80% to 95% are singletons. The CDR3 sequence is 16 residues long. Germline V lookup: CDR1 SGHTA, CDR2 FQGNSA. V lost 7 bases, J lost 5 bases, and 9 bases stayed unmatched. This sequence was found in a female donor in good health, enrolled as a control in a pregnancy study. The rearrangement uses TRBV7-2 and TRBJ1-6; TRBD1 aligns across 9 bases. The source material was peripheral blood, sampled in the first trimester of pregnancy. CDR3: CASTRRQGGNNSPLHF. The CDR3 DNA reads as TGTGCCAGCACCAGGAGACAGGGGGGGAATAATTCACCCCTCCACTTT.